One and the same sample provided the 27 T cell receptor beta chains below, sequenced in a study of tumor-infiltrating lymphocytes in primary liver carcinoma (dated by TCRdb to about 2017). The data were produced on an Illumina HiSeq 2500. TCRbeta-specific cDNA was reverse-transcribed from about 0.45 ug total RNA using a constant-region primer and ProtoScript II reverse transcriptase. TCRbeta libraries were built with three nested multiplex PCR rounds, a slightly modified ARM-PCR procedure. Each of the first two PCR rounds ran for approximately 10 cycles and used multiplex TRBV1-TRBV30 forward primers together with a Cbeta reverse primer. TCRdb ran its own pipeline on the public reads, namely fastp trimming at Q25 and MiXCR clone calling, and kept in-frame beta chains. Rows with a matching CDR3 protein are joined into one entry that keeps the most common DNA and genes. The sample includes tens of thousands of distinct CDR3 sequences, with 60% to 80% observed a single time. About a quarter of the sample is taken by the ten largest.

Without any cell sorting, total RNA and DNA were extracted together from about 20-30 mg of bulk tissue using the AllPrep DNA/RNA mini kit. Sequenced sample: liver tumor tissue from sampling region 4. The label giving this sample's cell subset or site can be read as: tumor region T4, right-lateral pole. These receptors were obtained from a man aged 40-49 years with primary liver carcinoma and hepatitis B virus infection.

The chain carries TRBV10-3 and TRBJ2-1; D is undetermined. The germline gives CDR1 ENHRY, CDR2 SYGVKD. V lost 6 bases, J lost 5 bases, and 14 bases lay in between. The length of the CDR3 is 14 residues. The CDR3 sequence: CAISSEFRNNEQFF. The CDR3 region has the DNA TGTGCCATCAGCTCCGAATTCAGAAACAATGAGCAGTTCTTC.

As for this clonotype: As the CDR3 is not closed by the conserved phenylalanine or tryptophan, this likely results from a read error. The limits of the CDR3 on the DNA are not certain, so only TCRdb's listed CDR3 is given. The chain carries TRBV11-2 and TRBJ2-1; the table's D call of TRBD2 was not tested on the DNA. Germline CDR1 is SGHAT and CDR2 is FQNNGV. The CDR3 length is 16 residues, termini included. The CDR3 loop reads CASSYSSISGRGGVFL.

This clonotype showed up many times. The rearrangement joins TRBV7-8 to TRBJ2-7; 9 bases are shared with TRBD1. CDR1 is SGHVS and CDR2 is FQNEAQ in the germline V gene. The V segment lost 1 base and the J segment 3 bases; nucleotides outside the gene matches: 13. The CDR3 contains 18 residues. In nucleotides, the CDR3 is TGTGCCAGCAGCTTAGGTGCTAAAGTGGACAGGGGATACTACGAGCAGTACTTC. Translated, it gives CASSLGAKVDRGYYEQYF.

This clonotype was recorded once. At one of its ends the junction is not consistent with the germline gene, which may arise from a read error. The chain is built from TRBV12-3 or TRBV12-4 and TRBJ2-5; the D gene is possibly TRBD2 (6 bases). This CDR3 spans 15 amino acids. The CDR3 sequence is CASSPTRSLRDSQYF. Here the CDR3 DNA reads TGTGCTAGCAGTCCGACCAGGTCACTAAGGGACTCCCAGTACTTC.

Points on this clonotype: This CDR3 is missing its conserved last phenylalanine or tryptophan, likely due to a read error. The CDR3: CASSQDPPSANTQYS. DNA of the CDR3: TGCGCCAGCAGCCAAGATCCCCCGTCCGCAAATACGCAGTATTCT. This chain joins TRBV4-1 and TRBJ2-3; D gene ambiguous. CDR3 length: 15 amino acids. Trimming removed 0 bases from V and 7 bases from J, with 14 bases in between. The germline V gene encodes CDR1 MGHRA and CDR2 YSYEKL.

This clonotype was recorded once. The chain combines TRBV19 with TRBJ2-1; TRBD2 is a possible D gene (6 bases). This CDR3 comprises 17 residues. Germline CDR1 is LNHDA and CDR2 is SQIVND (reference sequence). The V and J ends lost 2 bases and 5 bases respectively, with 19 bases between them. CDR3 protein: CASSIWRGAQLDNEQFF. The CDR3 coding sequence is TGTGCCAGTAGTATATGGCGGGGCGCCCAGTTGGACAATGAGCAGTTCTTC.

Concerning this clonotype itself: At one end, the junction sequence differs from germline, possibly due to a read error. The chain joins TRBV11-2 to TRBJ2-1; maybe TRBD1 (6 bases). The V gene's germline CDR1 is SGHAT and CDR2 FQNNGV. This CDR3 is built from 12 residues. The CDR3 region is CAIGPQGNEQFF. The DNA of the CDR3 is TGTGCCATCGGCCCACAGGGCAATGAACAGTTCTTC.

The chain recombines TRBV5-1 with TRBJ2-1, with D unresolved. The V end was cut by 4 bases, the J end by 2 bases, with 13 bases between. The germline gives CDR1 SGHRS, CDR2 YFSETQ. The CDR3 is 15 amino acids. CDR3 amino acids: CASSAGELAYNEQFF. In DNA form, the CDR3 reads TGCGCCAGCAGCGCCGGAGAGCTAGCCTACAATGAGCAGTTCTTC.

This clonotype was found many times. This chain joins TRBV2 and TRBJ2-7, with D uncertain. V was cut by 10 bases and J by 2 bases, with 15 bases left in between. Looked up from germline, CDR1 is SNHLY and CDR2 is FYNNEI. The CDR3 sequence is 13 residues long. The CDR3 region is CATTDTATYEQYF. The CDR3 nucleotides are TGTGCCACGACCGACACCGCAACCTACGAGCAGTACTTC.

Many counts were recorded for this clonotype. The rearrangement uses TRBV5-4 and TRBJ1-3; D remains ambiguous. Germline V gene data show CDR1 as SGHNT and CDR2 as YYREEE (reference sequence). The V end lost 0 bases, the J end lost 0 bases, and 13 bases lay between the germline ends. CDR3 size: 17 residues. The CDR3 spells CASSLGVEDLSGNTIYF. The CDR3 nucleotides read TGTGCCAGCAGCTTGGGGGTTGAGGACCTCTCTGGAAACACCATATATTTT.

As concerns this clonotype: No conserved phenylalanine or tryptophan ends this CDR3, so it is likely a read error. The DNA is omitted, as the CDR3 cannot be located on it reliably, and the CDR3 follows TCRdb's listing. This chain connects TRBV11-2 to TRBJ2-1; TRBD2 was called by the table and not checked on the DNA. The CDR3 spans 16 residues, counting both ends. Germline V gives CDR1 SGHAT, CDR2 FQNNGV. CDR3 amino acids: CASSYSSTSGLGGGFL.

V gene TRBV5-4 combines with J gene TRBJ2-5; 7 bases line up with TRBD1. Losses at the gene ends were 3 bases for V and 7 bases for J; bases not matched to a gene: 9. The germline V gene encodes CDR1 SGHNT and CDR2 YYREEE (reference sequence). This CDR3 has 14 amino acids. CDR3 amino acids: CASSWGTEWGTQYF. CDR3 nucleotide sequence: TGTGCCAGCAGCTGGGGGACAGAATGGGGGACCCAGTACTTC.

As for this clonotype: Since the CDR3 does not end with the conserved phenylalanine or tryptophan, this likely comes from a read error. CDR3 region: CASSLEARSGDKQYS. The DNA of the CDR3 is TGTGCCAGCAGCTTAGAGGCAAGGTCGGGAGATAAGCAGTATTCT. The rearrangement joins TRBV11-3 to TRBJ2-3; the D gene is possibly TRBD2 (6 bases). The CDR3 spans 15 residues. Looked up from germline, CDR1 is SGHNT and CDR2 is YENEEA.

By its share, this clonotype is medium-sized. The chain links TRBV10-3 to TRBJ2-1; D may match TRBD1 or TRBD2 (5 bases each). CDR1 is ENHRY and CDR2 is SYGVKD in the germline V gene. V was cut by 3 bases and J by 7 bases, with 7 bases left in between. This CDR3 has 12 amino acids. The CDR3 sequence is CAISDGANEQFF. In DNA, the CDR3 is TGTGCCATCAGTGACGGGGCGAATGAGCAGTTCTTC.

Notes on this clonotype: Relative to the germline gene, one junction end is altered; a read error may explain this. V gene TRBV4-2 combines with J gene TRBJ2-7, with 8 positions matching TRBD1. The CDR3 is 15 residues long. Germline CDR1 is LGHNA and CDR2 is YNFKEQ. The chain's CDR3 is CASSQGDRGVYERYF. The DNA for the CDR3 is TGTGCCAGTAGCCAAGGTGACAGGGGTGTCTACGAGCGGTACTTC.

About this clonotype itself: A junction end diverges from the germline sequence, so it may reflect a read error. This rearrangement joins TRBV6-5 to TRBJ2-4; no firm D call. Germline V gene sequence: CDR1 MNHEY, CDR2 SVGAGI. CDR3 length: 13 amino acids. CDR3 sequence reads: CVSSRNGKNIQYF. The CDR3 DNA follows: TGTGTCAGCAGTAGGAACGGGAAAAACATTCAGTACTTC.

The gene calls are TRBV21-1 and TRBJ2-2; the listed D gene, TRBD2, was not tested against the DNA. TRBV21-1 is labeled a pseudogene. The CDR3 is made up of 15 amino acids. In DNA form, the CDR3 reads TGTGCCGGGCCACTCGGGAGTCCGAACACCTGGGAGCTGTTTTTT. Amino acids: CAGPLGSPNTWELFF.

This clonotype was seen a single time. The V call is TRBV28, the J call TRBJ2-7, with 8 positions matching TRBD1. CDR3 length: 15 amino acids. Germline CDR1 is MDHEN and CDR2 is SYDVKM. CDR3 sequence (DNA): TGTATCAGCAGTCCCGACCCGGGACAGGCCTACGAGCAGTACTTC. This sequence encodes CISSPDPGQAYEQYF.

This chain joins TRBV5-5 and TRBJ2-1; the match to TRBD1 covers 7 bases. The ends lost 1 base at V and 9 bases at J; junction bases unmatched: 10. Germline V gene sequence: CDR1 SGHKS, CDR2 YYEKEE (reference sequence). The CDR3 spans 15 residues. The CDR3 DNA is TGTGCCAGCAGCTTGTCTGGCAGGGGGTTGGGTGAGCAGTTCTTC. Protein product: CASSLSGRGLGEQFF.

Only one count was recorded for this clonotype. One end of the junction fails to match germline, which may point to a read error. This chain connects TRBV4-1 to TRBJ1-5, with D possibly being TRBD1 (5 bases). Germline values: CDR1 MGHRA, CDR2 YSYEKL. The CDR3 loop spans 15 amino acids. CDR3 nucleotides: TGCGCCAGCAGCCAAGACGGGACCTTCAATCAGCCCGAGCATTTC. Residues: CASSQDGTFNQPEHF.

Worth noting for this clonotype: In this CDR3 the conserved last residue, phenylalanine or tryptophan, is missing, so a read error is likely. This chain joins TRBV6-6 and TRBJ2-7, with 12 positions matching TRBD2. Germline CDR1 reads MNHNY; CDR2 reads SVGAGI (reference sequence). The CDR3 loop spans 14 amino acids. J gave up 4 bases and V 5 bases, and 3 bases lay outside the gene matches. CDR3 loop: CASSPTSGRYEQYL. CDR3 nucleotide sequence: TGTGCCAGCAGTCCCACTAGCGGGAGGTACGAGCAGTACCTC.

On this clonotype: A read error may account for a junction end that differs from germline. This sequence joins TRBV24-1 and TRBJ2-4, with TRBD1 matching over 8 bases. Per the germline V gene, CDR1 is KGHDR and CDR2 is SFDVKD. The CDR3 length is 15 residues. The CDR3 nucleotides read TGTGCCACCAGTGGCTCGACAGGGGATAAAAACATTCGGTACTTC. It translates to CATSGSTGDKNIRYF.

This clonotype was observed at least ten times. This chain joins TRBV6-6 and TRBJ1-2; no firm D call. CDR3 size: 15 residues. Germline V lookup: CDR1 MNHNY, CDR2 SVGAGI (reference sequence). V was trimmed by 2 bases and J by 0 bases, leaving 10 bases between them. The CDR3 is CASSYTRSANYGYTF. The CDR3 bases are TGTGCCAGCAGTTACACCCGGTCAGCTAACTATGGCTACACCTTC.

The V gene is TRBV6-5, the J gene TRBJ2-7, with D perhaps being TRBD1 or TRBD2 (5 bases each). Germline CDR1 is MNHEY and CDR2 is SVGAGI. The CDR3 length is 14 residues. V dropped 11 bases and J dropped 10 bases, with 27 bases sitting between them. The chain's CDR3 is CAGSPNPLGTEQYF. The CDR3 coding sequence is TGTGCCGGCTCGCCCAACCCCCTGGGGACCGAACAGTACTTC.

As to this clonotype: Its ends do not fully match the called genes, so a read error is possible. V and J are TRBV6-5 and TRBJ1-1; no clear D. Germline lookup yields CDR1 MNHEY and CDR2 SVGAGI. CDR3 length: 14 amino acids. The CDR3 sequence is CASSYNRGATEATF. The DNA for the CDR3 is TGTGCCAGCAGTTACAATCGCGGTGCTACTGAAGCTACCTTT.

As concerns this clonotype: At one of its ends the junction is not consistent with the germline gene, which may arise from a read error. The chain carries TRBV4-2 and TRBJ2-1; D is uncertain. Germline values: CDR1 LGHNA, CDR2 YNFKEQ. This CDR3 has 16 amino acids. The CDR3 spells CASSQDPVGVEDDQFF. CDR3 nucleotides: TGTGCCAGTAGCCAAGACCCCGTTGGTGTTGAGGATGATCAGTTCTTC.

This clonotype was detected once. A much larger clone differs from this one at a single base, so this may be a read error. The CDR3 DNA reads as TGTGCCAGCAGTCCGACTGGCACCAATGAGCAGTTCTTC. Translated, it gives CASSPTGTNEQFF. This chain uses TRBV12-3 or TRBV12-4 with TRBJ2-1, with D uncertain. The V end was cut by 5 bases, the J end by 6 bases, with 11 bases between. CDR3 length: 13 residues.